The entry that follows covers one TCR beta chain sequence. These data are taken from a study of T cell changes during pregnancy in multiple sclerosis. TCRdb's copy holds only in-frame clones and misses some; the assay was immunoSEQ multiplex PCR. The sample gives 35,000 to 45,000 clones, 90% of which show up once; 4.7% is in the top ten. Sequences were derived from peripheral blood, sampled in the second trimester of pregnancy. This receptor was identified in a female donor in good health, enrolled as a control in a pregnancy study.

The CDR3 reads CASSLEQGFSELFF. The DNA for the CDR3 is TGCGCCAGCAGCTTGGAACAGGGGTTTTCTGAACTGTTTTTT. This rearrangement joins TRBV5-1 to TRBJ1-4; 7 bases match TRBD1. The CDR3 spans 14 residues. Germline-derived CDR1 and CDR2 are SGHRS and YFSETQ. V lost 0 bases and J lost 12; bases outside the gene matches: 8.